The source of this T cell receptor (beta chain) is a study of T-cell reconstitution after alpha-beta-depleted transplantation in children. TCRbeta library construction was performed incorporating unique molecular identifiers. TCRdb analysed the PCR reads with MiXCR anew, one entry per CDR3 protein. This sample has some 520,000 distinct CDR3 sequences, with around a third found just once. V lost 5 bases, J lost 8 bases, and 3 bases stayed unmatched. Germline V lookup: CDR1 DFQATT, CDR2 SNEGSKA (reference sequence). The CDR3 sequence is 11 residues long. Sequencing used PBMCs from the stem cell graft donor, obtained from the stem cell graft. The rearrangement uses TRBV20-1 and TRBJ2-3; 8 positions agree with TRBD2. The TCR comes from a human donor who donated a stem cell graft to a child with aplastic anemia. CDR3 in amino acids: CSAGSGSTQYF. The CDR3 region has the DNA TGCAGTGCTGGGAGCGGGAGTACGCAGTATTTT.